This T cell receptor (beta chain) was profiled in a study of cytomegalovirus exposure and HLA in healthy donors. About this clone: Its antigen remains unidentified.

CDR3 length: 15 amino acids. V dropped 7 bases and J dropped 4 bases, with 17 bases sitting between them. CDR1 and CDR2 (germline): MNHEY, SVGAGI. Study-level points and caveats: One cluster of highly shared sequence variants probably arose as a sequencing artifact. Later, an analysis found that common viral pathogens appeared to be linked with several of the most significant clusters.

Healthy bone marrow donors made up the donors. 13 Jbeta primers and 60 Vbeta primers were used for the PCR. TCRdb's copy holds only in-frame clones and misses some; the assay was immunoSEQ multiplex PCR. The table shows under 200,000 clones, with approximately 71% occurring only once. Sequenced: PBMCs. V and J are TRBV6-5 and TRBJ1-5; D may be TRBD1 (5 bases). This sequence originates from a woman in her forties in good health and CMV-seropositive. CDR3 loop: CASKGGGGDNQPQHF. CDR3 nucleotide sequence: TGTGCCAGCAAGGGCGGCGGGGGGGATAATCAGCCCCAGCATTTT.